Listed below are T cell receptor beta chains from one sample, sequenced in a study of human T cells and chemical hapten exposure. TCRdb itself ran the RACE reads through MiXCR, one entry per CDR3 protein. The sample lists about 400,000 distinct CDR3 sequences; more than 5% were seen once. The sample was whole blood, taken in connection with sensitization to the hapten diphenylcyclopropenone (DPC). The receptors come from a woman aged 18-29 years with alopecia areata. Some clones in this sample may be carry-over from other donors' samples. The CDR3 runs from the conserved cysteine through the conserved F or W. A D gene is named only where the DNA matches it firmly. Not all rows give a size; the values are once, few, many and, for expanded clones, a class.

cdr3_length	j_call	clone_size	v_call	d_call	cdr3_aa	cdr3_nt
15	TRBJ1-1	many	TRBV7-9	NA	CASSLAGGVNTEAFF	TGTGCCAGCAGCTTAGCGGGAGGGGTGAACACTGAAGCTTTCTTT
12	TRBJ1-1	many	TRBV7-2	NA	CASSGTGFEAFF	TGTGCCAGCAGCGGTACAGGGTTTGAAGCTTTCTTT
14	TRBJ1-1	few	TRBV27	NA	CASSFFKGGTEAFF	TGTGCCAGCAGTTTCTTTAAGGGGGGCACTGAAGCTTTCTTT
18	TRBJ1-6	few	TRBV4-2	TRBD1	CASSQEGGRGSYNSPLHF	TGTGCCAGCAGCCAAGAAGGGGGCAGGGGGAGTTATAATTCACCCCTCCACTTT
14	TRBJ2-7	many	TRBV6-5	NA	CASSLGQGGYEQYF	TGTGCCAGCAGCTTAGGGCAGGGGGGTTACGAGCAGTACTTC
16	TRBJ2-1	NA	TRBV6-5	NA	CASKVTWGASYNEQFF	TGTGCCAGTAAAGTTACGTGGGGGGCCTCCTACAATGAGCAGTTCTTC
17	TRBJ2-2	many	TRBV4-3	TRBD1	CASSHQPDRGWAGELFF	TGCGCCAGCAGCCACCAACCTGACAGGGGGTGGGCCGGGGAGCTGTTTTTT
20	TRBJ1-6	NA	TRBV27	TRBD1	CASRRDPGQGAVWSNSPLHF	TGTGCCAGCCGACGAGACCCTGGACAGGGGGCAGTATGGTCGAATTCACCCCTCCACTTT
14	TRBJ2-1	NA	TRBV4-3	TRBD1	CASSYRDRVGEQFF	TGCGCCAGCAGCTACCGGGACAGGGTTGGTGAGCAGTTCTTC
14	TRBJ2-1	NA	TRBV12-3/TRBV12-4	TRBD1	CASSLQDRANEQFF	TGTGCCAGCAGTTTACAGGACAGGGCCAATGAGCAGTTCTTC
13	TRBJ1-1	many	TRBV27	NA	CASSQREGREAFF	TGTGCCAGCAGTCAAAGGGAGGGACGGGAAGCTTTCTTT
16	TRBJ1-2	many	TRBV28	NA	CASSLYAAISNYGYTF	TGTGCCAGCAGTTTATACGCGGCCATTTCGAACTATGGCTACACCTTC
19	TRBJ2-1	many	TRBV15	TRBD2	CATSSDTRTSGSWDSEQFF	TGTGCCACCAGCAGTGACACCCGGACTAGCGGTTCTTGGGACAGTGAGCAGTTCTTC
12	TRBJ1-2	NA	TRBV5-1	NA	CASSTETRPYTF	TGCGCCAGCAGCACGGAGACCCGCCCCTACACCTTC
13	TRBJ2-5	few	TRBV11-2	NA	CASRVVDQETQYF	TGTGCCAGCAGAGTAGTGGACCAAGAGACCCAGTACTTC